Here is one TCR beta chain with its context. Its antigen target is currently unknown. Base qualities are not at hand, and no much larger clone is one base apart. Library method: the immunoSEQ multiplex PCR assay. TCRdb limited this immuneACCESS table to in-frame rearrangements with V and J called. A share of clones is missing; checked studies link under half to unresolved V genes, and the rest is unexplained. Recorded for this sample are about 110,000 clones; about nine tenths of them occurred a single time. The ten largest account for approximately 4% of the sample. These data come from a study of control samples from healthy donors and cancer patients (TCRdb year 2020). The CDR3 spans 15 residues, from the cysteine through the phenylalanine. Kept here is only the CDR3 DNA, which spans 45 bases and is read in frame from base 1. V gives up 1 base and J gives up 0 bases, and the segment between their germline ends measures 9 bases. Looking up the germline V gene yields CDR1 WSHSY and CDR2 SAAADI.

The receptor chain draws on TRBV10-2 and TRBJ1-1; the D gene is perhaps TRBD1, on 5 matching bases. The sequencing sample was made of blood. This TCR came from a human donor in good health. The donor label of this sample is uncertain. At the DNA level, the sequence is TGCGCCAGCAGTGAGTGGGGACTCTTGAACACTGAAGCTTTCTTT. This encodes CASSEWGLLNTEAFF.